A selection of T cell receptor beta chains follows, all from one sample in a study of shared clonotypes between healthy human individuals. Sequenced by immunoSEQ multiplex PCR; TCRdb stores in-frame clones only, minus some. The data hold a few million clones, with approximately 90% observed a single time. Sample: naive CD4+ T cells sorted from blood. The receptors shown here come from a young man in good health. Both conserved end residues are part of each CDR3.

CDR3 length | V gene | CDR3 protein
14 | TRBV19 | CASSIQGAGSPLHF
13 | TRBV7-9 | CASSLGDFETQYF
16 | TRBV4-1 | CASSQDPAGGFGTQYF
12 | TRBV30 | CAWSVGWYGYTF
15 | TRBV10-1 | CASSDSLAAGGTQYF
13 | TRBV11-3 | CASSLVPTGELFF
17 | TRBV19 | CASFKPPGTSNTGELFF
13 | TRBV6-6 | CASSYAGSYEQYF
16 | TRBV28 | CASRPSGVSSGNTIYF
13 | TRBV5-1 | CASSLEGRGEAFF
15 | TRBV7-8 | CASSFTRWGEDTIYF
15 | TRBV5-6 | CASSLVQGHRETQYF
16 | TRBV6-6 | CASSSSLPLVDEKLFF
16 | TRBV5-6 | CASSAGQALSGNTIYF
15 | TRBV11-2 | CASSSLTGPRYGYTF
15 | TRBV10-3 | CAISDGGSGANVLTF
15 | TRBV7-9 | CASSLEASAVYEQYF
10 | TRBV2 | CASSLIGYTF
14 | TRBV19 | CASSSGTRLDEQYF
13 | TRBV5-4 | CASSFSRNTEAFF
18 | TRBV23-1 | CASSTGTGVCCSYNEQFF
16 | TRBV7-9 | CASSLAFRGDGTEAFF
13 | TRBV5-1 | CASSLAGAETQYF
15 | TRBV5-1 | CASSLNGGANTEAFF
18 | TRBV5-4 | CASSLGRTSGRPTDTQYF
13 | TRBV10-3 | CAISGNPNYGYTF
14 | TRBV5-1 | CASSSTGGSYGYTF
19 | TRBV7-2 | CASSSVLAGLVAASYEQYF
16 | TRBV9 | CASSAEGTGRIYEQYF
12 | TRBV7-2 | CASSPTNQPQHF
14 | TRBV11-2 | CASSSSPGGYEQYF
16 | TRBV7-8 | CASSLAVGSGNYGYTF
13 | TRBV7-8 | CASTTRRKETQYF
16 | TRBV10-3 | CAISSTGTHSTDTQYF
14 | TRBV30 | CAWSVRGAKNIQYF
12 | TRBV2 | CASTGLAGVGYF
19 | TRBV5-1 | CASSLAGQAAGSGANVLTF